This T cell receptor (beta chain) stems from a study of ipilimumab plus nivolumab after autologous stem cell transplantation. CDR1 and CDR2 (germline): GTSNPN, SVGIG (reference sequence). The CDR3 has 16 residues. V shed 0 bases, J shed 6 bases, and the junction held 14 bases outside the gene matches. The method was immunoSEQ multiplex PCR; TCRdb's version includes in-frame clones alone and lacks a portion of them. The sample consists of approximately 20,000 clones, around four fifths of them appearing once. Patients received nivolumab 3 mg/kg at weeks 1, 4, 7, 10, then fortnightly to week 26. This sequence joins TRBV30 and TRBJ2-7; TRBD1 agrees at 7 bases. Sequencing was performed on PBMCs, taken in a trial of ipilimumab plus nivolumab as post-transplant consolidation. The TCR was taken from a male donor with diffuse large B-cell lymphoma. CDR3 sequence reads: CAWSVKGAPEEREQYF. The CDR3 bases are TGTGCCTGGAGTGTAAAGGGGGCCCCAGAAGAGCGCGAGCAGTACTTC.